These 15 T cell receptor beta chains were all obtained from the same sample, sequenced in a study of control samples from healthy donors and cancer patients. Data came from immunoSEQ multiplex PCR; TCRdb stores just in-frame clones and leaves some out. Of roughly 180,000 clones in the sample, about 94% are singletons; the top ten hold about 4%. Sequenced input: blood. The receptor source for this set is an older woman in good health.

The chain carries TRBV2 and TRBJ1-1; the match to TRBD1 covers 10 bases. The CDR3 contains 13 residues. Losses at the gene ends were 7 bases for V and 11 bases for J; bases not matched to a gene: 10. Germline-derived CDR1 and CDR2 are SNHLY and FYNNEI. CDR3 residues: CASKSGTGAVAFF. For the CDR3, the DNA is TGTGCCAGCAAATCCGGGACAGGGGCTGTTGCTTTCTTT.

This chain connects TRBV15 to TRBJ2-3, with D hard to call. V lost 0 bases and J lost 2, with 12 bases in between. The CDR3 extends over 16 amino acids. CDR1 LNHNV and CDR2 YYDKDF come from the germline V gene (reference sequence). CDR3 bases: TGTGCCACCAGCAGAGATTTGTCAACTCTCACAGATACGCAGTATTTT. It encodes CATSRDLSTLTDTQYF.

The V and J genes are TRBV5-1 and TRBJ2-3; 9 nucleotides agree with TRBD1. In germline, CDR1 is SGHRS, CDR2 YFSETQ. V trimming: 1 base; J trimming: 1 base; junction bases outside the gene matches: 4. This CDR3 is 16 amino acids long. The CDR3 here is CASSLSRDRGTDTQYF. The CDR3 DNA is TGCGCCAGCAGCTTGTCCCGGGACAGGGGCACAGATACGCAGTATTTT.

The chain uses TRBV6-4 and TRBJ1-6; 10 bases map to TRBD1. V lost 8 bases, J lost 10 bases, and 5 bases stayed unmatched. Germline assignment: CDR1 MRHNA and CDR2 SNTAGT. The CDR3 consists of 13 residues. CDR3: CASRQGAGSPLHF. CDR3 coding DNA: TGTGCCAGCCGACAGGGGGCTGGCTCACCCCTCCACTTT.

The genes are TRBV2 and TRBJ2-7; tentatively, D is TRBD1 (5 bases). V lost 7 bases to trimming and J lost 6 bases, with 19 bases between them. The CDR3 extends over 14 amino acids. Germline CDR1 and CDR2: SNHLY and FYNNEI. This chain's CDR3 is CASTENRSGREQYF. Here the CDR3 DNA reads TGTGCCAGCACCGAAAATCGGTCAGGGCGCGAGCAGTACTTC.

This clone was picked up a small number of times. CDR3 protein: CASSWGGSYNEQFF. In DNA, the CDR3 is TGTGCCAGCAGCTGGGGGGGGTCCTACAATGAGCAGTTCTTC. V and J are TRBV11-3 and TRBJ2-1; 7 nucleotides line up with TRBD2. In germline, CDR1 is SGHNT, CDR2 YENEEA. Losses at the gene ends were 4 bases for V and 1 base for J; bases not matched to a gene: 1. The CDR3 is 14 residues long.

The V gene is TRBV3-1 (or the pseudogene TRBV3-2), the J gene TRBJ1-1; no firm D call. CDR3 size: 15 residues. The germline V and J ends were trimmed by 1 base and 0 bases, with 9 bases remaining between them. Germline assignment: CDR1 LGHDT and CDR2 YNNKEL (reference sequence). DNA for the CDR3: TGTGCCAGCAGCCAAGTTCTAGGCCTGAACACTGAAGCTTTCTTT. Protein: CASSQVLGLNTEAFF.

This chain joins TRBV5-1 and TRBJ1-2; a weak D match, TRBD1 (6 bases). This CDR3 has 14 residues. Germline V gives CDR1 SGHRS, CDR2 YFSETQ. The V gene lost 4 bases and the J gene lost 6 bases, with 16 bases spanning the gap. CDR3: CASSPAGETDGYTF. CDR3 DNA: TGCGCCAGCAGCCCGGCAGGGGAGACGGATGGCTACACCTTC.

The chain has TRBV6-6 and TRBJ1-5; no definite D call. V lost 9 bases to trimming and J lost 1 base, with 10 bases between them. This CDR3 is 13 amino acids long. Germline CDR1 MNHNY, CDR2 SVGAGI (reference sequence). In nucleotides, the CDR3 is TGTGCCAGTAACCGATGGAGCAATCAGCCCCAGCATTTT. Translation gives CASNRWSNQPQHF.

The chain joins TRBV11-2 to TRBJ1-2; D remains unclear. The CDR3 runs 15 residues. Germline V gene sequence: CDR1 SGHAT, CDR2 FQNNGV. Trimming shortened V by 7 bases and J by 4 bases, and 19 bases separated the two germline ends. CDR3 in amino acids: CASTYRGGWLYGYTF. The DNA for the CDR3 is TGTGCCAGCACCTACAGAGGCGGCTGGCTCTATGGCTACACCTTC.

V and J are TRBV12-3 or TRBV12-4 and TRBJ1-4; D uncertain. V was shortened by 5 bases and J by 6 bases, with 10 bases between the two germline ends. The CDR3 is 13 residues long. The CDR3 DNA reads TGTGCCAGCAGTCGAGAACGGGATGAAAAACTGTTTTTT. Its translation is CASSRERDEKLFF.

The CDR3 nucleotides are TGTGCCAGTAGTCGGGACAGGGGCTACGAGCAGTACTTC. Its translation is CASSRDRGYEQYF. The V call is TRBV19, the J call TRBJ2-7; TRBD1 matches at 10 bases. V trimming: 5 bases; J trimming: 3 bases; junction bases outside the gene matches: 1. Looked up from germline, CDR1 is LNHDA and CDR2 is SQIVND (reference sequence). There are 13 residues in the CDR3. The full variable domain, its missing parts supplied by reference TRBV19 and TRBJ2-7, is DGGITQSPKYLFRKEGQNVTLSCEQNLNHDAMYWYRQDPGQGLRLIYYSQIVNDFQKGDIAEGYSVSREKKESFPLTVTSAQKNPTAFYLCASSRDRGYEQYFGPGTRLTVT.

The chain carries TRBV5-8 and TRBJ2-3; D gene uncertain. CDR3 length: 15 amino acids. V was pared by 5 bases and J by 9 bases, with 22 bases between. Per the germline V gene, CDR1 is SGHTS and CDR2 is YDEGEE. CDR3: CASSQLSRPWNTQYF. DNA of the CDR3: TGTGCCAGCAGTCAGCTGTCCCGGCCGTGGAACACGCAGTATTTT.

V usage is TRBV30 and J usage is TRBJ1-6; D is undetermined. Germline assignment: CDR1 GTSNPN and CDR2 SVGIG (reference sequence). This CDR3 is built from 17 residues. V lost 0 bases and J 6 bases, leaving 18 bases between the germline ends. The CDR3 region is CAWSVNAEGLSNSPLHF. The CDR3 DNA is TGTGCCTGGAGTGTAAACGCTGAGGGATTAAGTAATTCACCCCTCCACTTT.

The chain uses TRBV5-4 and TRBJ2-5; no definite D call. Trimming took off 7 bases at V and 5 bases at J, with 12 bases between the two ends. Germline V lookup: CDR1 SGHNT, CDR2 YYREEE (reference sequence). This CDR3 has 12 residues. CDR3 sequence: CASGSQWETQYF. Here the CDR3 DNA reads TGTGCCAGCGGCTCCCAATGGGAGACCCAGTACTTC.